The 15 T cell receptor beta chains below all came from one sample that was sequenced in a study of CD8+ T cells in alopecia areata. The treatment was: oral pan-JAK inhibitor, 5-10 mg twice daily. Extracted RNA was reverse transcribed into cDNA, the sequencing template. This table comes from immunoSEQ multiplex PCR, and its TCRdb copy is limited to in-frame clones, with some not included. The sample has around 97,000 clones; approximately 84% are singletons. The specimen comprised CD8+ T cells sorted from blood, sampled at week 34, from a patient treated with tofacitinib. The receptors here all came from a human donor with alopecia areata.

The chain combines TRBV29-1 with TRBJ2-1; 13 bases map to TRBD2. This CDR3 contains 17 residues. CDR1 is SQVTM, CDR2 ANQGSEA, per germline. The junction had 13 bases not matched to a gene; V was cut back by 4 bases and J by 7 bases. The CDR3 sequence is CSVGELAGGPPWNEQFF. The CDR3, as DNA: TGCAGCGTTGGGGAACTAGCGGGAGGGCCACCGTGGAATGAGCAGTTCTTC.

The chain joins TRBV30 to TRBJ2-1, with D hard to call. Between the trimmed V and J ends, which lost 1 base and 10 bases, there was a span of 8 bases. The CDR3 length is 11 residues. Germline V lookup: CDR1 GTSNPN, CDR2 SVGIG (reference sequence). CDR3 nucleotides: TGTGCCTGGAGTGACGCCCCCGAGCAGTTCTTC. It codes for CAWSDAPEQFF.

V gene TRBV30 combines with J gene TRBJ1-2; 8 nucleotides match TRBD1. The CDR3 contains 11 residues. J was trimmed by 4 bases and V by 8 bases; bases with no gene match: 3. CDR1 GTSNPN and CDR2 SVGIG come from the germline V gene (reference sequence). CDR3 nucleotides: TGTGCCCAAACAGGGGGCTATGGCTACACCTTC. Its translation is CAQTGGYGYTF.

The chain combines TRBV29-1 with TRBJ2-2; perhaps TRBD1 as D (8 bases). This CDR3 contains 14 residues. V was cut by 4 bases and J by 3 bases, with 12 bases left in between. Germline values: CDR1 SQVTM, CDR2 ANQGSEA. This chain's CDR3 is CSVVTGGDTGELFF. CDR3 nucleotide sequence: TGCAGCGTTGTTACAGGGGGGGACACCGGGGAGCTGTTTTTT.

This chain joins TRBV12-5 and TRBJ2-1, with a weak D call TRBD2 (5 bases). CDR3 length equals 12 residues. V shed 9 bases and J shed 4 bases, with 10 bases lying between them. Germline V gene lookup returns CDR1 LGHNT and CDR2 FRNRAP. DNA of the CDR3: TGTGCTAGCCGGGAAGGGTACAATGAGCAGTTCTTC. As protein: CASREGYNEQFF.

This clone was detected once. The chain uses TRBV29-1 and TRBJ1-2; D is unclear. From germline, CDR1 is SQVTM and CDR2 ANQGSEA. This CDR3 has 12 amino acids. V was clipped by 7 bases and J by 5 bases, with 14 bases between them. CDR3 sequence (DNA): TGCAGCGCCGGGAGGCCGGATTATGGCTACACCTTC. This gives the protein CSAGRPDYGYTF.

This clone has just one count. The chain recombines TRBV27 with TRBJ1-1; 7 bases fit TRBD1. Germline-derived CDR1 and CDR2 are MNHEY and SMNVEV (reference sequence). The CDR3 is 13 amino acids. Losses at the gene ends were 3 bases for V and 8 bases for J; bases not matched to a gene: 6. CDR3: CASSLDRWREAFF. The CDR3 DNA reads TGTGCCAGCAGTTTGGACAGGTGGAGAGAAGCTTTCTTT.

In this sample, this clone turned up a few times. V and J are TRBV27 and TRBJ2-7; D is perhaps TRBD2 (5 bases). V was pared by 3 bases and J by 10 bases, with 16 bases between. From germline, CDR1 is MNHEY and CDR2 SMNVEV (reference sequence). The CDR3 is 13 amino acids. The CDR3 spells CASSLSGPREQYF. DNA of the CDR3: TGTGCCAGCAGTTTGAGCGGACCGAGAGAACAGTACTTC.

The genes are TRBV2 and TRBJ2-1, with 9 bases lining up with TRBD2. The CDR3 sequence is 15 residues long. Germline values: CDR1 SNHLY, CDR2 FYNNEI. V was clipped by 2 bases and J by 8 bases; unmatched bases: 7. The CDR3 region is CASSEIGGGAYEQFF. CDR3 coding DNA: TGTGCCAGCAGTGAAATCGGCGGGGGGGCATATGAGCAGTTCTTC.

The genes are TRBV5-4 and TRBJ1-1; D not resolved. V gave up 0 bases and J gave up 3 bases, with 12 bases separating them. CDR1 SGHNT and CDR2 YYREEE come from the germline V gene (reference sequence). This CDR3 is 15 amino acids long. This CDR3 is CASSLEAGDYTEAFF. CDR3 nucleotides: TGTGCCAGCAGCTTGGAAGCCGGGGATTACACTGAAGCTTTCTTT.

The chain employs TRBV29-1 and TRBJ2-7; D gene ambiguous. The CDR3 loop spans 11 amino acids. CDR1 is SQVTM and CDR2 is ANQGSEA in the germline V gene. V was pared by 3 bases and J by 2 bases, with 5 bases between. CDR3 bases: TGCAGCGTTGACGAGGCCTACGAGCAGTACTTC. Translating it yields CSVDEAYEQYF.

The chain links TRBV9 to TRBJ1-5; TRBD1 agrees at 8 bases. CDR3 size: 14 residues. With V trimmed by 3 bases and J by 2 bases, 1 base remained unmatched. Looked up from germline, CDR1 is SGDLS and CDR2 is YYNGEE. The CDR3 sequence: CASSATGGNQPQHF. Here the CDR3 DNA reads TGTGCCAGCAGCGCGACAGGGGGCAATCAGCCCCAGCATTTT.

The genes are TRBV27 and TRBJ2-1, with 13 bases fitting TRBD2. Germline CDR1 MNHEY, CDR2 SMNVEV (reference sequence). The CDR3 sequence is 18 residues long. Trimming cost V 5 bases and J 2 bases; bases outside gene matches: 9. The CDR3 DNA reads TGTGCCAGCAGTGGGAGACTAGCGGGGGGCCCGACCTACAATGAGCAGTTCTTC. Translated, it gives CASSGRLAGGPTYNEQFF.

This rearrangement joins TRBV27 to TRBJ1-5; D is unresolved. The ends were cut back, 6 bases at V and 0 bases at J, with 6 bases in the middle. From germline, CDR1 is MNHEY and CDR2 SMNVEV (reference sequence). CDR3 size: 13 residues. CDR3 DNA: TGTGCCAGCAGCTACAATAGCAATCAGCCCCAGCATTTT. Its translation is CASSYNSNQPQHF.

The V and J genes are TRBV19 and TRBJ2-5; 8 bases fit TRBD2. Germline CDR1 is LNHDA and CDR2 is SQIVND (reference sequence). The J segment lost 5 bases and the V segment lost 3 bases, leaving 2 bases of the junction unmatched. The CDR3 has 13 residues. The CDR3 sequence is CASSMGLVETQYF. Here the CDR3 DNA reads TGTGCCAGTAGTATGGGACTAGTTGAGACCCAGTACTTC.